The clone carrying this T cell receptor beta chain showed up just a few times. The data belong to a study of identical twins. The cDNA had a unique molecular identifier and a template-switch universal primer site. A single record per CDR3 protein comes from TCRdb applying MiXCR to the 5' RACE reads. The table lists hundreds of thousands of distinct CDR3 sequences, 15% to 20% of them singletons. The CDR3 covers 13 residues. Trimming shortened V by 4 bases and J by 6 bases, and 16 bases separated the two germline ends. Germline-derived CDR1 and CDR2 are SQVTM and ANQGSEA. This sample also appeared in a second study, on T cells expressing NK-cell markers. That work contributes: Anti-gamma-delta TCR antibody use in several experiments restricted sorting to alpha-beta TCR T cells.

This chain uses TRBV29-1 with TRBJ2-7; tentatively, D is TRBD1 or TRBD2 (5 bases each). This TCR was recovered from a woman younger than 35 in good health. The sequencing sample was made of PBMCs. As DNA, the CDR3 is TGCAGCGTTGCCCCGGGTAGGGACGGCGAGCAGTACTTC. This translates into CSVAPGRDGEQYF.